Listed below are T cell receptor beta chains from one sample, sequenced in a study of blood T cell repertoires in COVID-19. The protocol was immunoSEQ multiplex PCR, while the TCRdb copy is restricted to in-frame clones and leaves out a portion. The profile shows a few hundred thousand clones, roughly 91% of them singletons. Material: PBMCs or T cells enriched from blood (not recorded which). These receptors originate from a young woman who had recovered from COVID-19. Both conserved end residues are part of each CDR3. A D gene is named only where the DNA matches it firmly. Rows may omit the clone size; those that give it use once, few, many or a size class.

D gene | J gene | V gene | clone size | CDR3 DNA | CDR3 protein
TRBD2 | TRBJ2-5 | TRBV6-5 | - | TGTGCCAGCAAGTTTAGCGGGGGGGCCGGAGAGACCCAGTACTTC | CASKFSGGAGETQYF
- | TRBJ2-1 | TRBV6-2/TRBV6-3 | - | TGTGCCAGCAGTTACGGAGGATACAATGAGCAGTTCTTC | CASSYGGYNEQFF
- | TRBJ2-2 | TRBV7-9 | - | TGTGCCAGCAGCCACGGGAACACCGGGGAGCTGTTTTTT | CASSHGNTGELFF
- | TRBJ2-1 | TRBV20-1 | once | TGCAGTGCTAGTCCCGACTTTCTCAATGAGCAGTTCTTC | CSASPDFLNEQFF
- | TRBJ1-1 | TRBV6-6 | - | TGTGCCAGCGGTCACTACAGGGAGAACACTGAAGCTTTCTTT | CASGHYRENTEAFF
TRBD1 | TRBJ1-2 | TRBV5-1 | - | TGCGCCAGCAGCCCGGGACAGGGGATTGGCTACACCTTC | CASSPGQGIGYTF
- | TRBJ2-2 | TRBV5-5 | - | TGTGCCAGCAGCTTGGGAGGTGGGGCCACCGGGGAGCTGTTTTTT | CASSLGGGATGELFF
- | TRBJ2-7 | TRBV6-1 | - | TGTGCCAGCAGTGAAGTGGGCCTGGGGCCCTACGAGCAGTACTTC | CASSEVGLGPYEQYF
- | TRBJ1-5 | TRBV29-1 | - | TGCAGCGTGACCGACAGCAACAATCAGCCCCAGCATTTT | CSVTDSNNQPQHF
- | TRBJ2-7 | TRBV7-8 | - | TGTGCCAGCAGCTTAGTGTCTAGCGCTCACGAGCAGTACTTC | CASSLVSSAHEQYF
- | TRBJ2-3 | TRBV5-1 | - | TGCGCCAGCAGCTTGGGGGACACCACAGATACGCAGTATTTT | CASSLGDTTDTQYF